The present entry profiles one T cell receptor beta chain with its context. Its antigen is unknown. Base qualities are not recorded, but no much larger clone differs from it by a single base. This sample is part of a study of response to subunit inactivated influenza vaccine (dated by TCRdb to 2016 to 2019). At the level of the whole study: The study used deep quantitative T cell receptor repertoire profiling to track responses to a trivalent subunit inactivated influenza vaccine.

CDR1 and CDR2 (KGHDR, SFDVKD) derive from the germline V gene. CDR3 length: 13 amino acids, cysteine to phenylalanine. Only the CDR3 part of the read is kept: 39 bases, read in frame from the first base. V is pruned by 4 bases and J by 16 bases, leaving 11 bases of the junction without a gene match. Findings and caveats that apply to the study as a whole: It was suggested by the authors that each seasonal influenza vaccination may recruit only a limited number of new T cells.

The library was built by means of RT-PCR. Reads for this sample came from an Illumina HiSeq 2500. In-frame beta chains were kept once TCRdb had trimmed the public reads at Q25 with fastp and called clones with MiXCR. Rows with a matching CDR3 protein are joined into one entry that keeps the most common DNA and genes. This sample is represented by 450,000 to 550,000 distinct CDR3 sequences; roughly 23% of them were singletons. Approximately 2% of the sample is taken by the ten largest. This material consisted of CD4+ T cells sorted from PBMCs, taken around 5 days after vaccination. The chain links TRBV24-1 with TRBJ2-1, with 8 central nucleotides matching TRBD1. This clonotype originated in a man aged 45 to 65 who received an inactivated influenza vaccine. Donor details come from another sample of the same person, matched by shared clones. Here the CDR3 is given as CATSESGQGYRFF. The nucleotides read TGTGCCACCAGTGAAAGCGGACAGGGCTATCGATTCTTC.